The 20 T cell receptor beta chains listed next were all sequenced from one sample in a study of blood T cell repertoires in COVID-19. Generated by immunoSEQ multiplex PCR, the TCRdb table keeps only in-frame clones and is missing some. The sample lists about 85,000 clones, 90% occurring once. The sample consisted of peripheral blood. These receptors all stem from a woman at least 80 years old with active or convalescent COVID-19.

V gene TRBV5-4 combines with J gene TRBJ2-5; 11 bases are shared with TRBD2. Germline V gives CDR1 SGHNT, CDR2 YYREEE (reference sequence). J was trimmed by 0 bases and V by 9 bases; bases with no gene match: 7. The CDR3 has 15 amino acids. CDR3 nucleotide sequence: TGTGCCACCTCAACTAGCGGGAGCGACCAAGAGACCCAGTACTTC. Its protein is CATSTSGSDQETQYF.

CDR3 in DNA: TGTGCCAGCAGCTTAGATGGGGGGGCCTCGCAGTTCTTC. Its protein is CASSLDGGASQFF. This chain links TRBV11-2 with TRBJ2-1, with D possibly being TRBD2 (7 bases). The CDR3 has 13 residues. The V and J ends lost 0 bases and 12 bases respectively, with 12 bases between them. Germline CDR1 and CDR2: SGHAT and FQNNGV.

CDR3 amino acids: CASSLVGGIDYGYTF. CDR3 coding DNA: TGCGCCAGCAGCTTGGTAGGGGGCATTGACTATGGCTACACCTTC. This chain links TRBV5-1 with TRBJ1-2; 7 nucleotides match TRBD1. Germline CDR1 and CDR2: SGHRS and YFSETQ. The V and J ends lost 0 bases and 3 bases, in that order; junction bases with no gene match: 5. This CDR3 has 15 amino acids.

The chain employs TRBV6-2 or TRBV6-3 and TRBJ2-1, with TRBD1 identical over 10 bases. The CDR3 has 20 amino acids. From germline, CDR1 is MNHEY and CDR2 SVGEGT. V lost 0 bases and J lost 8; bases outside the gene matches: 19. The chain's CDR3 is CASSYSHISRQGANGYEQFF. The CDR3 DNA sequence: TGTGCCAGCAGTTACTCGCATATTTCGAGACAGGGGGCGAATGGATATGAGCAGTTCTTC.

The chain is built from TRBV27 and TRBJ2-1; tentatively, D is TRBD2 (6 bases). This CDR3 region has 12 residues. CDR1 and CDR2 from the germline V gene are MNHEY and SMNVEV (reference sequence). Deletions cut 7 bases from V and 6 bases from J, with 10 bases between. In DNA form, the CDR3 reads TGTGCCAGCATGGAGGGGAGCAATGAGCAGTTCTTC. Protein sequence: CASMEGSNEQFF.

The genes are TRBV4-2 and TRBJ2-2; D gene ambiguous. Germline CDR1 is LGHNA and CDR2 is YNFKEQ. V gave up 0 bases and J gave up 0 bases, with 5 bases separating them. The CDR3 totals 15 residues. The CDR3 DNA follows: TGTGCCAGCAGCCAAGATATTGCGAACACCGGGGAGCTGTTTTTT. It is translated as CASSQDIANTGELFF.

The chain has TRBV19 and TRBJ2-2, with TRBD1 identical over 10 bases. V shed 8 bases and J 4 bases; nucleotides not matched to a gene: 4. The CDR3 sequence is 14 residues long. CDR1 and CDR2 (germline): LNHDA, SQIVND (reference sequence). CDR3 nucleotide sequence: TGTGCCAGTCGGACAGGGGGGGGCACCGGGGAGCTGTTTTTT. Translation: CASRTGGGTGELFF.

The CDR3 reads CASSYLGTGLRTGELFF. Written as DNA, the CDR3 is TGTGCCAGCAGCTACCTTGGGACAGGGTTGCGCACCGGGGAGCTGTTTTTT. V usage is TRBV7-8 and J usage is TRBJ2-2, with 9 bases fitting TRBD1. The CDR3 totals 17 residues. The V segment lost 4 bases and the J segment 4 bases; nucleotides outside the gene matches: 10. Germline V gene lookup returns CDR1 SGHVS and CDR2 FQNEAQ.

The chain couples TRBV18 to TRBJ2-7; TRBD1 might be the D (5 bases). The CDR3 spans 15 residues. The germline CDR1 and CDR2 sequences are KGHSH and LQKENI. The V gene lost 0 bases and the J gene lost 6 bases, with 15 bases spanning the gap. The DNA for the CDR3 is TGTGCCAGCTCACCACCGGGGCAGGATACTGGCGAGCAGTACTTC. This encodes CASSPPGQDTGEQYF.

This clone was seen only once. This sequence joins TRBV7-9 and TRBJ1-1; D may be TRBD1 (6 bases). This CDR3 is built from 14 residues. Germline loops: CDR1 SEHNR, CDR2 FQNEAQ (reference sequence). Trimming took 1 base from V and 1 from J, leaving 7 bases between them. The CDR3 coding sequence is TGTGCCAGCAGCTTAGAGGGGGAGAACACTGAAGCTTTCTTT. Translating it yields CASSLEGENTEAFF.

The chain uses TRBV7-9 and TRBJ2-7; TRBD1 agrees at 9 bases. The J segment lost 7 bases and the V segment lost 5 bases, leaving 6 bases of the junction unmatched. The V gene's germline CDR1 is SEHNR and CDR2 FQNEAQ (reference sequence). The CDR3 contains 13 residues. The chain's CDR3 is CASSLGQGREQYF. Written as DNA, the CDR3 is TGTGCCAGCAGCCTTGGACAGGGGAGGGAGCAGTACTTC.

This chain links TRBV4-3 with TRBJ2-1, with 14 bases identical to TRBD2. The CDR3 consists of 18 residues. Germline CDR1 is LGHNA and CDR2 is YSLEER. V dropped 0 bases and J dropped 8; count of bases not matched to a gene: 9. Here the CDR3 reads CASSQDSKGLAGVHEQFF. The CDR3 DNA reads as TGCGCCAGCAGCCAAGATTCGAAGGGACTAGCGGGAGTTCATGAGCAGTTCTTC.

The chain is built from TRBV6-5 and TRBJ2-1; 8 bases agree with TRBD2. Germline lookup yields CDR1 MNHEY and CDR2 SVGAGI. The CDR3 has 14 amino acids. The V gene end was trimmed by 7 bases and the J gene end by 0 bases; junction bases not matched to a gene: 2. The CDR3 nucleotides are TGTGCCAGCAACAGCGGGAGCTCCTACAATGAGCAGTTCTTC. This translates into CASNSGSSYNEQFF.

The CDR3 region is CASSLPLAGNTGELFF. The DNA of the CDR3 is TGTGCCAGCAGTTTACCCCTAGCGGGAAACACCGGGGAGCTGTTTTTT. The rearrangement joins TRBV28 to TRBJ2-2, with TRBD2 matching 9 bases. CDR3 length equals 16 residues. The junction had 3 bases not matched to a gene; V was cut back by 2 bases and J by 2 bases. CDR1 MDHEN and CDR2 SYDVKM come from the germline V gene.

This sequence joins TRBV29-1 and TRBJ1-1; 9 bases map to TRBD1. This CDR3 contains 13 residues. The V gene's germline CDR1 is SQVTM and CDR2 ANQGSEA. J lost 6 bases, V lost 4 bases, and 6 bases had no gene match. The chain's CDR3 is CSVAWTGASEAFF. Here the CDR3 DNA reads TGCAGCGTTGCCTGGACAGGGGCATCTGAAGCTTTCTTT.

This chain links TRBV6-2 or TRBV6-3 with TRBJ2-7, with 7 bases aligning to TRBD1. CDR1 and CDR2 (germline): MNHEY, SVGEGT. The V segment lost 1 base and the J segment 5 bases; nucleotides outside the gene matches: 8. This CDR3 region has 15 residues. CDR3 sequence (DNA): TGTGCCAGCAGTTACTACGACAGGGTCGACGACGAGCAGTACTTC. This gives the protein CASSYYDRVDDEQYF.

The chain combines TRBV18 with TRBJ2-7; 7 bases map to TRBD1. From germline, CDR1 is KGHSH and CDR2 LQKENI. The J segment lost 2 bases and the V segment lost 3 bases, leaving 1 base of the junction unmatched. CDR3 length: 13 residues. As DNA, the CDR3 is TGTGCCAGCTCACCGGGACAGCCCTACGAGCAGTACTTC. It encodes CASSPGQPYEQYF.

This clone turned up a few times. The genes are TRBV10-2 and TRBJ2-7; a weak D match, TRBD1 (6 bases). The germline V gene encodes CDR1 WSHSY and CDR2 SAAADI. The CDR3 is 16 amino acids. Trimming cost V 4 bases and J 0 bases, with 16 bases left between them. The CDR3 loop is CASSGGPGLSSYEQYF. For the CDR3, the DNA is TGCGCCAGCAGTGGGGGGCCGGGCCTGAGCTCCTACGAGCAGTACTTC.

The CDR3 sequence: CASSAGTAGNTIYF. CDR3 sequence (DNA): TGTGCCAGCAGCGCAGGGACAGCTGGAAACACCATATATTTT. This chain links TRBV9 with TRBJ1-3; 7 bases are shared with TRBD1. This CDR3 is built from 14 residues. Germline V lookup: CDR1 SGDLS, CDR2 YYNGEE. Trimming removed 3 bases from V and 2 bases from J; junction bases left unmatched: 2.

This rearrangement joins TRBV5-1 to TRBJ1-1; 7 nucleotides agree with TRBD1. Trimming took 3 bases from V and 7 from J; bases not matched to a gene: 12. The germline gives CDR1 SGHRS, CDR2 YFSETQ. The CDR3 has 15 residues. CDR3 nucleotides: TGCGCCAGCAGCTCCTTTGCCGACAGGGCAAATGAAGCTTTCTTT. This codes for CASSSFADRANEAFF. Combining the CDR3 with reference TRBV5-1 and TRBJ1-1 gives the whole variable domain KAGVTQTPRYLIKTRGQQVTLSCSPISGHRSVSWYQQTPGQGLQFLFEYFSETQRNKGNFPGRFSGRQFSNSRSEMNVSTLELGDSALYLCASSSFADRANEAFFGQGTRLTVV.